The text below deals with one T cell receptor beta chain. Antigen: not known. This sample is drawn from a study of OX40 agonist ivuxolimab in advanced cancers. General study results and limits: Dose levels from 0.1 to 3.0 mg/kg saw CD4+ and CD8+ blood T cells expand clonally by week 6.

The CDR3 spans 16 residues. Trimming removed 6 bases from V and 0 bases from J, with 17 bases in between. Germline V lookup: CDR1 LNHDA, CDR2 SQIVND (reference sequence). The assay was immunoSEQ multiplex PCR, and TCRdb's table has in-frame clones only and misses some. The sample consists of about 24,000 clones, over 60% of them appearing once. This rearrangement joins TRBV19 to TRBJ1-1, with D maybe TRBD1 (5 bases). Sequencing used CD4+ or CD8+ T cells sorted from blood, obtained in a trial of the OX40 agonist ivuxolimab. This TCR derives from an adult with an advanced solid tumor such as melanoma, head and neck, liver or kidney cancer. DNA of the CDR3: TGTGCCAGTAGCCACGGGGGGGATCTAATGAACACTGAAGCTTTCTTT. Translation gives CASSHGGDLMNTEAFF.